These 32 T cell receptor beta chains originate from one sample sequenced in a study of blood T cells in healthy people across ages. The authors ran a second PCR of roughly 6 to 11 cycles using a sample-barcoded 5' primer and a J-beta primer mix. TCRdb reprocessed the 5' RACE reads with MiXCR, giving one entry per CDR3 protein. The table lists about 680,000 distinct CDR3 sequences, roughly 49% of them singletons. Sequenced material: blood. The receptors derive from a woman aged 55-69 years in good health.

The chain employs TRBV20-1 and TRBJ1-1; no clear D gene. The ends were cut back, 3 bases at V and 1 base at J, with 6 bases in the middle. There are 12 residues in the CDR3. In germline, CDR1 is DFQATT, CDR2 SNEGSKA (reference sequence). The CDR3 coding sequence is TGCAGTGCTAGTGCTGGGAACACTGAAGCTTTCTTT. It translates to CSASAGNTEAFF.

The V call is TRBV6-1, the J call TRBJ1-4; 7 nucleotides align to TRBD1. The germline gives CDR1 MNHNS, CDR2 SASEGT. Trimming removed 6 bases from V and 8 bases from J; junction bases left unmatched: 15. CDR3 length: 16 amino acids. The CDR3 sequence: CASRAHGNQGDEKLFF. In DNA, the CDR3 is TGTGCCAGCAGAGCCCACGGAAACCAGGGGGACGAAAAACTGTTTTTT.

The genes are TRBV20-1 and TRBJ1-2; unclear D gene. Germline loops: CDR1 DFQATT, CDR2 SNEGSKA (reference sequence). This CDR3 is built from 13 residues. V was clipped by 0 bases and J by 8 bases, with 13 bases between them. The CDR3 DNA is TGCAGTGCTAGAGATGGTAGGGCGGGAGGCTACACCTTC. This codes for CSARDGRAGGYTF.

The V gene is TRBV7-9, the J gene TRBJ2-5, with 8 bases that match TRBD1. There are 17 residues in the CDR3. In germline, CDR1 is SEHNR, CDR2 FQNEAQ (reference sequence). The junction had 17 bases not matched to a gene; V was cut back by 4 bases and J by 7 bases. The CDR3 DNA sequence: TGTGCCAGCAGCTGGAGTAGGGCAGGGGGCCTGAGTAGGACCCAGTACTTC. It yields the protein CASSWSRAGGLSRTQYF.

In its sample, this clonotype was seen a few times. The chain recombines TRBV6-1 with TRBJ2-4; TRBD2 is a possible D gene (6 bases). Near its end, the DNA agrees better with TRBJ2-7, so the J call may be wrong. The V gene's germline CDR1 is MNHNS and CDR2 SASEGT. The CDR3 runs to 14 residues. This CDR3 is CASSAPEGLGEQYF. In DNA, the CDR3 is TGTGCCAGCAGTGCGCCGGAGGGGCTCGGCGAGCAGTACTTC.

As for this clonotype: The CDR3 end shows no conserved phenylalanine or tryptophan, and so a read error is likely. This chain joins TRBV7-6 and TRBJ2-5; D is possibly TRBD1 (6 bases). This CDR3 has 14 amino acids. Trimming removed 1 base from V and 1 base from J, with 7 bases in between. Germline V lookup: CDR1 SGHVS, CDR2 FNYEAQ. CDR3 amino acids: CASSLGGGQETQYL. The CDR3 coding sequence is TGTGCCAGCAGCTTAGGAGGGGGCCAAGAGACCCAGTACTTA.

The chain uses TRBV6-5 and TRBJ2-1; D gene ambiguous. The V gene's germline CDR1 is MNHEY and CDR2 SVGAGI. The CDR3 is 11 residues long. V was cut by 4 bases and J by 8 bases, with 6 bases left in between. The CDR3 region is CASSWVDEQFF. The CDR3 region has the DNA TGTGCCAGCAGTTGGGTTGATGAGCAGTTCTTC.

This chain connects TRBV3-1 to TRBJ1-1; D is undetermined. With 4 bases removed from V and 8 bases from J, the gap between germline ends came to 8 bases. CDR1 LGHDT and CDR2 YNNKEL come from the germline V gene (reference sequence). The CDR3 runs to 11 residues. This CDR3 is CASSLELEAFF. The DNA of the CDR3 is TGTGCCAGCAGCCTTGAGTTGGAAGCTTTCTTT.

To note about this clonotype: Germline is not matched at one junction end, which may reflect a read error. The rearrangement links TRBV12-3 or TRBV12-4 to TRBJ2-7; either TRBD1 or TRBD2 may supply D (5 bases each). The CDR3 runs 14 residues. The CDR3 DNA sequence: TGTGGCAGCAGCCGTTGGGGACCAAATTACGAGCAGTACTTC. This translates into CGSSRWGPNYEQYF.

This clonotype was found a few times. The CDR3 bases are TGTGCCAGCAGTTTATCTTTAAACAACGAGCAGTACTTC. Its protein is CASSLSLNNEQYF. The chain recombines TRBV7-2 with TRBJ2-7; D uncertain. V was cut by 6 bases and J by 5 bases, with 14 bases left in between. This CDR3 has 13 residues. In germline, CDR1 is SGHTA, CDR2 FQGNSA.

The CDR3 DNA sequence: TGTGCCAGCAGTGACTCGACTTACGGGCTGTGGGGTGGCTACACCTTC. Amino acids: CASSDSTYGLWGGYTF. The chain uses TRBV6-4 and TRBJ1-2; D gene uncertain. The CDR3 loop spans 16 amino acids. Trimming removed 0 bases from V and 7 bases from J, with 18 bases in between. The germline gives CDR1 MRHNA, CDR2 SNTAGT.

This clonotype occurred a few times. A much bigger clone sits one base away, suggesting this may be a read error. This chain joins TRBV3-1 and TRBJ2-6; D call uncertain. Trimming removed 0 bases from V and 2 bases from J, with 2 bases in between. CDR3 length: 14 residues. Germline V CDR1 and CDR2: LGHDT, YNNKEL (reference sequence). The CDR3 nucleotides read TGTGCCAGCAGCCAAGAGACTGGGGCCAACGTCCTGACTTTC. It is translated as CASSQETGANVLTF.

Many counts were recorded for this clonotype. The chain is built from TRBV25-1 and TRBJ2-1; D unresolved. The length of the CDR3 is 14 residues. The germline V gene has CDR1 MGHDK and CDR2 SYGVNS. The V end was cut by 3 bases, the J end by 5 bases, with 11 bases between. For the CDR3, the DNA is TGTGCCAGCAGTGATTTTGGCACCCACAATGAGCAGTTCTTC. Residues: CASSDFGTHNEQFF.

This clonotype was recorded at least ten times. The chain couples TRBV12-3 or TRBV12-4 to TRBJ1-2; D not resolved. Trimming took off 0 bases at V and 4 bases at J, with 12 bases between the two ends. The CDR3 sequence is 15 residues long. This chain's CDR3 is CASSLARWGPYGYTF. The CDR3, as DNA: TGTGCCAGCAGTTTAGCTCGGTGGGGTCCCTATGGCTACACCTTC.

The chain couples TRBV9 to TRBJ2-1; TRBD1 matches 7 bases. Germline CDR1 reads SGDLS; CDR2 reads YYNGEE. The V gene end was trimmed by 4 bases and the J gene end by 0 bases; junction bases not matched to a gene: 10. The CDR3 loop spans 17 amino acids. Here the CDR3 reads CASSFIRQGSSYNEQFF. The CDR3 DNA sequence: TGTGCCAGCAGCTTCATACGACAGGGAAGCTCCTACAATGAGCAGTTCTTC. The complete variable domain, with remaining parts taken from reference TRBV9 and TRBJ2-1, reads DSGVTQTPKHLITATGQRVTLRCSPRSGDLSVYWYQQSLDQGLQFLIQYYNGEERAKGNILERFSAQQFPDLHSELNLSSLELGDSALYFCASSFIRQGSSYNEQFFGPGTRLTVL.

The chain carries TRBV29-1 and TRBJ2-7, with 8 bases lining up with TRBD1. V was clipped by 5 bases and J by 3 bases; unmatched bases: 9. CDR1 and CDR2 from the germline V gene are SQVTM and ANQGSEA. The CDR3 loop spans 14 amino acids. In nucleotides, the CDR3 is TGCAGCGTTAACGCCCTAGACAGGGGCTACGAGCAGTACTTC. Translated, it gives CSVNALDRGYEQYF.

The chain uses TRBV5-1 and TRBJ2-3; 13 bases fit TRBD2. The germline V gene encodes CDR1 SGHRS and CDR2 YFSETQ. The CDR3 spans 18 residues. V shed 5 bases and J 6 bases; nucleotides not matched to a gene: 15. The CDR3 bases are TGCGCCAGCAGTGAATTTAGGGGACTAGCGGGAACGGGGGATACGCAGTATTTT. Translation: CASSEFRGLAGTGDTQYF. The full variable domain, in which reference TRBV5-1 and TRBJ2-3 provide the parts outside the CDR3, is KAGVTQTPRYLIKTRGQQVTLSCSPISGHRSVSWYQQTPGQGLQFLFEYFSETQRNKGNFPGRFSGRQFSNSRSEMNVSTLELGDSALYLCASSEFRGLAGTGDTQYFGPGTRLTVL.

The J gene is TRBJ2-2, the V gene TRBV20-1, with D perhaps matching TRBD2 (6 bases). The CDR3 is made up of 16 amino acids. Germline CDR1 is DFQATT and CDR2 is SNEGSKA (reference sequence). The V end lost 3 bases, the J end lost 1 base, and 15 bases lay between the germline ends. CDR3 amino acids: CSARGDSDLNTGELFF. CDR3 nucleotide sequence: TGCAGTGCTAGGGGGGACTCCGATTTGAACACCGGGGAGCTGTTTTTT.

The chain employs TRBV5-1 and TRBJ2-7; 9 bases line up with TRBD2. Germline assignment: CDR1 SGHRS and CDR2 YFSETQ. This CDR3 spans 16 amino acids. V lost 4 bases and J lost 7; bases outside the gene matches: 15. DNA of the CDR3: TGCGCCAGCAGCCCGGGGGCTAGCGGGACCTACAATGAGCAGTACTTC. Protein product: CASSPGASGTYNEQYF.

This clonotype showed up just a few times. CDR3 sequence: CASSPTSRVLAYEQYF. CDR3 nucleotide sequence: TGTGCCAGCTCACCAACGTCCAGGGTTCTAGCCTACGAGCAGTACTTC. The chain employs TRBV18 and TRBJ2-7; tentatively, D is TRBD1 (5 bases). This CDR3 contains 16 residues. V lost 2 bases and J lost 2, with 16 bases in between. The germline V gene encodes CDR1 KGHSH and CDR2 LQKENI. Filled out from reference TRBV18 and TRBJ2-7, the complete variable domain reads NAGVMQNPRHLVRRRGQEARLRCSPMKGHSHVYWYRQLPEEGLKFMVYLQKENIIDESGMPKERFSAEFPKEGPSILRIQQVVRGDSAAYFCASSPTSRVLAYEQYFGPGTRLTVT.

The chain recombines TRBV14 with TRBJ2-3; TRBD2 matches 14 bases. With V trimmed by 2 bases and J by 7 bases, 5 bases remained unmatched. The CDR3 covers 16 residues. In germline, CDR1 is SGHDN, CDR2 FVKESK. CDR3 residues: CASSQRRTSGRYTQYF. As DNA, the CDR3 is TGTGCCAGCAGCCAAAGGAGGACTAGCGGGAGGTATACGCAGTATTTT.

This clonotype was seen more than once but under ten times. The V and J genes are TRBV20-1 and TRBJ1-6; 8 nucleotides line up with TRBD1. CDR1 and CDR2 from the germline V gene are DFQATT and SNEGSKA (reference sequence). V lost 6 bases, J lost 5 bases, and 6 bases stayed unmatched. This CDR3 region has 14 residues. The CDR3 here is CSARQGADNSPLHF. Here the CDR3 DNA reads TGCAGTGCCAGGCAGGGGGCGGATAATTCACCCCTCCACTTT.

This clonotype was observed many times. This chain connects TRBV7-2 to TRBJ2-3, with 10 bases aligning to TRBD2. From germline, CDR1 is SGHTA and CDR2 FQGNSA. Germline trimming cut 6 bases from V and 0 bases from J; bases unmatched to any gene: 9. The CDR3 spans 17 residues. CDR3 sequence: CASSLQVTSGSTDTQYF. The DNA of the CDR3 is TGTGCCAGCAGTCTCCAGGTGACTAGCGGGAGCACAGATACGCAGTATTTT.

The CDR3 coding sequence is TGTGCCAGTACCTCCGGGACTAGCGGGTTATTGGAGCAGTACTTC. It yields the protein CASTSGTSGLLEQYF. The rearrangement joins TRBV19 to TRBJ2-7; 12 bases fit TRBD2. J was trimmed by 7 bases and V by 7 bases; bases with no gene match: 11. The V gene's germline CDR1 is LNHDA and CDR2 SQIVND (reference sequence). The CDR3 extends over 15 amino acids.

This clonotype was seen a handful of times. The chain is built from TRBV29-1 and TRBJ2-1; D gene uncertain. This CDR3 has 12 residues. Germline CDR1 reads SQVTM; CDR2 reads ANQGSEA. The germline V and J ends were trimmed by 2 bases and 4 bases, with 6 bases remaining between them. The CDR3 DNA reads TGCAGCGTTGAAAGAAATTACAATGAGCAGTTCTTC. This encodes CSVERNYNEQFF.

The rearrangement joins TRBV20-1 to TRBJ2-1; 11 nucleotides align to TRBD2. The CDR3 is 17 residues long. Trimming took 0 bases from V and 9 from J; bases not matched to a gene: 13. The germline CDR1 and CDR2 sequences are DFQATT and SNEGSKA (reference sequence). Here the CDR3 reads CSARDPKLAGERGEQFF. CDR3 nucleotide sequence: TGCAGTGCTAGAGATCCCAAACTAGCGGGAGAGAGGGGTGAGCAGTTCTTC.

The chain recombines TRBV20-1 with TRBJ2-5; 9 nucleotides agree with TRBD1. CDR3 length: 15 amino acids. Germline V gene sequence: CDR1 DFQATT, CDR2 SNEGSKA (reference sequence). Unmatched junction bases numbered 3, after V lost 1 base and J lost 0 bases. CDR3 loop: CSARGTGANQETQYF. CDR3 bases: TGCAGTGCTAGAGGGACAGGGGCGAACCAAGAGACCCAGTACTTC.

CDR3 in DNA: TGTGCCAGCAGCCCCGATGGGGGGTTAGTCTATGGCTACACCTTC. Translated: CASSPDGGLVYGYTF. The chain is built from TRBV4-2 and TRBJ1-2; maybe TRBD1 (5 bases). Trimming took off 4 bases at V and 4 bases at J, with 16 bases between the two ends. The CDR3 runs to 15 residues. Germline V CDR1 and CDR2: LGHNA, YNFKEQ.

Only one count was recorded for this clonotype. A read error may produce the germline difference seen at one junction end. The chain recombines TRBV6-1 with TRBJ1-4; D may be TRBD1 (5 bases). The length of the CDR3 is 14 residues. CDR1 is MNHNS and CDR2 is SASEGT in the germline V gene. The CDR3 here is CVSRAGTTNEKLFF. The CDR3 DNA follows: TGTGTCAGCCGCGCAGGGACGACTAATGAAAAACTGTTTTTT.

This chain uses TRBV24-1 with TRBJ2-1, with TRBD2 as a possible D gene (5 bases). Trimming removed 5 bases at V and 0 bases at J, with 10 bases between. This CDR3 comprises 15 residues. Germline V lookup: CDR1 KGHDR, CDR2 SFDVKD. CDR3 in amino acids: CATSVVGGSYNEQFF. CDR3 nucleotides: TGTGCCACCAGTGTCGTAGGAGGCTCCTACAATGAGCAGTTCTTC.

The chain carries TRBV4-2 and TRBJ2-5, with D perhaps TRBD1 (5 bases). The CDR3 is made up of 14 amino acids. Germline V lookup: CDR1 LGHNA, CDR2 YNFKEQ. V lost 3 bases, J lost 3 bases, and 11 bases lay in between. The CDR3 loop reads CASSQGRVEETQYF. The DNA for the CDR3 is TGTGCCAGCAGCCAGGGGCGCGTAGAAGAGACCCAGTACTTC.

This clonotype was seen a few times. This chain joins TRBV5-1 and TRBJ1-1; D may be TRBD1 (5 bases). Trimming left V 0 bases short and J 4 bases short, with 10 bases between. Germline V gene sequence: CDR1 SGHRS, CDR2 YFSETQ. The CDR3 spans 14 residues. Here the CDR3 reads CASSLDRPSTEAFF. The CDR3 DNA reads TGCGCCAGCAGCTTGGACAGGCCCAGCACTGAAGCTTTCTTT.